A single sample gave rise to the 29 T cell receptor beta chains below, sequenced in a study of molecular identifiers for immune sequencing clone quantification. One entry per CDR3 protein results from TCRdb running MiXCR on the PCR reads. This table holds about 640,000 distinct CDR3 sequences, just under 20% found once. The sequenced material came from naive CD8+ T cells from blood, with Jurkat cell RNA spiked in. Subset reported: FACS-sorted CD8+CD4-CCR7+CD45RA+ naive T cells. All receptors derive from a human donor in good health. Some libraries in this study had Jurkat cell RNA spiked in.

This clonotype has a count of ten or more. This chain uses TRBV27 with TRBJ2-7; 7 bases are shared with TRBD1. The germline V gene encodes CDR1 MNHEY and CDR2 SMNVEV (reference sequence). This CDR3 has 14 amino acids. Trimming removed 6 bases from V and 5 bases from J; junction bases left unmatched: 10. The CDR3 sequence: CASSSTGRSDEQYF. CDR3 bases: TGTGCCAGCAGCTCGACAGGGCGCTCGGACGAGCAGTACTTC.

The sample holds a few counts of this clonotype. Since a much larger clone is just one base distant, this may be a read error. This chain links TRBV20-1 with TRBJ2-4; D might be TRBD1 (5 bases). This CDR3 comprises 15 residues. Germline CDR1 is DFQATT and CDR2 is SNEGSKA (reference sequence). The CDR3 region is CSARGGKPDKDIQYF. The CDR3 DNA is TGCAGTGCTAGAGGGGGCAAGCCCGACAAAGACATTCAGTACTTC.

This clonotype was seen more than once but under ten times. V usage is TRBV9 and J usage is TRBJ1-5; TRBD1 agrees at 7 bases. Per germline, CDR1 SGDLS and CDR2 YYNGEE. This CDR3 has 15 residues. V was clipped by 0 bases and J by 6 bases; unmatched bases: 6. The CDR3 protein is CASSVGGTEGQPQHF. CDR3 nucleotide sequence: TGTGCCAGCAGCGTAGGGGGGACAGAAGGTCAGCCCCAGCATTTT.

This clonotype was detected many times. The rearrangement joins TRBV5-5 to TRBJ2-3, with a possible D match to TRBD1 (6 bases). The germline V gene encodes CDR1 SGHKS and CDR2 YYEKEE (reference sequence). Trimming stripped 1 base from V and 0 bases from J, with 9 bases between. This CDR3 comprises 15 residues. The CDR3 nucleotides are TGTGCCAGCAGCTTGTGGGACACCAGCACAGATACGCAGTATTTT. This codes for CASSLWDTSTDTQYF.

V and J are TRBV28 and TRBJ1-5; D is undetermined. V lost 4 bases and J 7 bases, leaving 14 bases between the germline ends. From germline, CDR1 is MDHEN and CDR2 SYDVKM. The CDR3 is 14 amino acids. DNA for the CDR3: TGTGCCAGCAGTTATACCCGGGGTTGGCAGCCCCAGCATTTT. It codes for CASSYTRGWQPQHF.

This clonotype was seen a handful of times. The chain has TRBV14 and TRBJ2-5; D might be TRBD1 (6 bases). V lost 0 bases to trimming and J lost 5 bases, with 13 bases between them. Germline loops: CDR1 SGHDN, CDR2 FVKESK. This CDR3 has 15 residues. This CDR3 is CASSQENRVWETQYF. In DNA form, the CDR3 reads TGTGCCAGCAGCCAAGAAAACAGGGTATGGGAGACCCAGTACTTC.

V is TRBV11-2 and J is TRBJ2-7, with 10 bases aligning to TRBD2. Per the germline V gene, CDR1 is SGHAT and CDR2 is FQNNGV. V shed 5 bases, J shed 4 bases, and the junction held 5 bases outside the gene matches. This CDR3 has 14 amino acids. The CDR3 DNA follows: TGTGCCAGCAGCGCTAGCGGGAGCGGTTACGAGCAGTACTTC. It yields the protein CASSASGSGYEQYF.

This clonotype was found many times. The CDR3 bases are TGTGCCAGCAGCCAAGTTTACAGGGGGAACACTGAAGCTTTCTTT. It yields the protein CASSQVYRGNTEAFF. The chain uses TRBV3-1 and TRBJ1-1; 7 bases align to TRBD1. CDR3 length equals 15 residues. Losses at the gene ends were 1 base for V and 1 base for J; bases not matched to a gene: 3. Looked up from germline, CDR1 is LGHDT and CDR2 is YNNKEL (reference sequence).

The genes are TRBV9 and TRBJ2-3; 9 bases line up with TRBD2. Germline V gene data show CDR1 as SGDLS and CDR2 as YYNGEE. Trimming removed 1 base from V and 4 bases from J; junction bases left unmatched: 7. The CDR3 has 16 amino acids. CDR3 coding DNA: TGTGCCAGCAGCGTACTTGGCGGGGGGGCTGCAGATACGCAGTATTTT. This translates into CASSVLGGGAADTQYF.

V and J are TRBV14 and TRBJ2-1; 11 bases match TRBD2. Per germline, CDR1 SGHDN and CDR2 FVKESK. Trimming at V came to 1 base and at J to 6 bases, leaving 5 bases not matched to a gene. CDR3 length: 16 amino acids. CDR3 in DNA: TGTGCCAGCAGCCAAGTGGCTAGCGGGAGGAGCAATGAGCAGTTCTTC. The encoded protein is CASSQVASGRSNEQFF.

This clonotype was detected many times. The chain uses TRBV4-3 and TRBJ2-3, with 8 bases matching TRBD1. CDR3 length: 15 residues. CDR1 and CDR2 from the germline V gene are LGHNA and YSLEER. The V and J ends lost 0 bases and 1 base, in that order; junction bases with no gene match: 0. The CDR3 nucleotides read TGCGCCAGCAGCCAAGAGGACAGGGGCACAGATACGCAGTATTTT. Translated: CASSQEDRGTDTQYF.

Comments on this clonotype: One junction end does not reproduce the germline sequence, and a read error may be involved. This chain links TRBV7-9 with TRBJ1-1, with a tentative D call TRBD1 (5 bases). CDR1 SEHNR and CDR2 FQNEAQ come from the germline V gene (reference sequence). The CDR3 length is 14 residues. The CDR3 nucleotides read TGTGCCAGCAGCTTAGTTGGGGGGAACACTGAAGCTCTCTTT. Its translation is CASSLVGGNTEALF.

This clonotype has at least ten counts. The V and J genes are TRBV20-1 and TRBJ2-3, with 10 bases identical to TRBD2. CDR3 size: 16 residues. With V trimmed by 0 bases and J by 0 bases, 3 bases remained unmatched. CDR1 is DFQATT, CDR2 SNEGSKA, per germline (reference sequence). CDR3 sequence: CSARDWTSGSTDTQYF. The CDR3 bases are TGCAGTGCTAGAGATTGGACTAGCGGAAGCACAGATACGCAGTATTTT.

Concerning this clonotype: Because the CDR3's place on the DNA is in doubt, the DNA is left out and the CDR3 is given as listed by TCRdb. This sequence joins TRBV21-1 and TRBJ1-3; the D call in the table, TRBD1, was not verified against the DNA. TRBV21-1 is an annotated pseudogene. 17 amino acids form the CDR3, both terminal residues included. CDR3 residues: CASSKAVGHGSGNTIYF.

Ten or more counts support this clonotype. The V gene is TRBV4-3, the J gene TRBJ2-7; no clear D gene. CDR1 is LGHNA and CDR2 is YSLEER in the germline V gene. Trimming stripped 0 bases from V and 1 base from J, with 7 bases between. The CDR3 loop spans 14 amino acids. CDR3 amino acids: CASSQDLPSYEQYF. CDR3 nucleotides: TGCGCCAGCAGCCAAGATCTTCCGTCCTACGAGCAGTACTTC.

This clonotype showed up many times. CDR3 nucleotide sequence: TGTGCCAGCAGTTTAGAGGGACTAGCATTGCAAGAGACCCAGTACTTC. Translated: CASSLEGLALQETQYF. The chain recombines TRBV12-3 or TRBV12-4 with TRBJ2-5; 9 nucleotides align to TRBD2. The trim removed 1 base at V and 2 bases at J, leaving 5 bases unmatched. CDR3 length: 16 residues.

With regard to this clonotype: A much larger clone lies one base from this, so it may be a read error. The chain employs TRBV19 and TRBJ2-4, with D possibly being TRBD2 (5 bases). This CDR3 region has 15 residues. The V end lost 7 bases, the J end lost 6 bases, and 19 bases lay between the germline ends. The germline V gene encodes CDR1 LNHDA and CDR2 SQIVND (reference sequence). This CDR3 reads CASTPSGWERNIQYF. DNA of the CDR3: TGTGCCAGTACCCCTTCGGGGTGGGAGAGAAACATTCAGTACTTC.

This clonotype was counted ten times or more. The chain has TRBV29-1 and TRBJ2-7; the D is unclear. The CDR3 is made up of 11 amino acids. V was cut by 5 bases and J by 5 bases, with 10 bases left in between. Germline V gene lookup returns CDR1 SQVTM and CDR2 ANQGSEA. The CDR3 nucleotides read TGCAGCGTTTGGGGTTCCCACGAGCAGTACTTC. It encodes CSVWGSHEQYF.

V gene TRBV4-2 combines with J gene TRBJ2-3, with TRBD2 matching over 8 bases. The CDR3 runs 18 residues. Germline CDR1 is LGHNA and CDR2 is YNFKEQ. After removal of 2 bases from V and 0 bases from J, the junction contained 10 bases not matched to a gene. DNA for the CDR3: TGTGCCAGCAGCCAAAGTCTCGAACTAGCGGAGAGCACAGATACGCAGTATTTT. Protein product: CASSQSLELAESTDTQYF.

V is TRBV4-3 and J is TRBJ2-7; 8 positions match TRBD2. V trimming: 0 bases; J trimming: 6 bases; junction bases outside the gene matches: 7. The CDR3 has 15 residues. Germline V gene sequence: CDR1 LGHNA, CDR2 YSLEER. The CDR3 coding sequence is TGCGCCAGCAGCCAAGACCCCGGGACTAGTGGCGAGCAGTACTTC. Translation gives CASSQDPGTSGEQYF.

Ten or more counts support this clonotype. CDR3 nucleotides: TGTGCCAGCAGCGCTAGCGGGAGGTGGACCGGGGAGCTGTTTTTT. Translated: CASSASGRWTGELFF. The chain employs TRBV9 and TRBJ2-2, with 11 bases matching TRBD2. Germline values: CDR1 SGDLS, CDR2 YYNGEE. The CDR3 spans 15 residues. J lost 5 bases, V lost 3 bases, and 3 bases had no gene match.

This clonotype came up a few times. The chain is built from TRBV5-1 and TRBJ2-1; D is tentatively TRBD1 or TRBD2 (5 bases each). Germline V gene data show CDR1 as SGHRS and CDR2 as YFSETQ. The V gene lost 3 bases and the J gene lost 0 bases, with 13 bases spanning the gap. This CDR3 is 16 amino acids long. The CDR3 DNA reads as TGCGCCAGCAGCTCCGAACCGGGACCCTCCTACAATGAGCAGTTCTTC. Its protein is CASSSEPGPSYNEQFF.

This clonotype was seen at least ten times. The V call is TRBV13, the J call TRBJ2-1; D ambiguous. Trimming pared 3 bases from V and 10 bases from J, leaving 7 bases between. CDR1 and CDR2 (germline): PRHDT, FYEKMQ (reference sequence). The CDR3 is 11 amino acids. Here the CDR3 reads CASSFVGEQFF. CDR3 coding DNA: TGTGCCAGCAGCTTTGTCGGGGAGCAGTTCTTC.

This clonotype was seen ten or more times. The chain employs TRBV28 and TRBJ2-1, with 10 bases matching TRBD2. V was pared by 4 bases and J by 0 bases, with 6 bases of the junction left unmatched. Germline CDR1 and CDR2: MDHEN and SYDVKM. The CDR3 extends over 17 amino acids. The CDR3 sequence is CASSSGLAVSSYNEQFF. CDR3 DNA: TGTGCCAGCAGTTCAGGACTAGCGGTGAGCTCCTACAATGAGCAGTTCTTC.

This clonotype occurred many times. The chain employs TRBV29-1 and TRBJ2-1; 13 bases map to TRBD2. Germline lookup yields CDR1 SQVTM and CDR2 ANQGSEA. Trimming took 7 bases from V and 12 from J; bases not matched to a gene: 36. The CDR3 consists of 22 residues. CDR3 protein: CSAHTSGGVTNDHTKGGVGQFF. The CDR3 coding sequence is TGCAGCGCTCACACTAGCGGGGGGGTAACGAACGACCACACAAAAGGCGGGGTTGGGCAGTTCTTC.

Worth noting for this clonotype: A much larger clone sits a single nucleotide away, making a read error possible. The V gene is TRBV9, the J gene TRBJ2-7, with TRBD1 matching 7 bases. From germline, CDR1 is SGDLS and CDR2 YYNGEE. CDR3 length: 14 amino acids. The CDR3 DNA follows: TGTGCCAGCAGCGTAGAGGGGACAGCCTACGAGCAGTGCTTC. Translated, it gives CASSVEGTAYEQCF.

This clonotype has only a few counts. The chain joins TRBV19 to TRBJ2-7; 10 bases are a match to TRBD2. Trimming at V came to 7 bases and at J to 6 bases, leaving 9 bases not matched to a gene. The CDR3 is made up of 14 amino acids. The V gene's germline CDR1 is LNHDA and CDR2 SQIVND (reference sequence). The CDR3 DNA follows: TGTGCCAGTAAGTTACTAGCGGGATCATCCGAGCAGTACTTC. This gives the protein CASKLLAGSSEQYF.

This clonotype was seen at least ten times. In nucleotides, the CDR3 is TGTGCCAGCAGACTCGGGACAGGGACAAAAAACATTCAGTACTTC. This encodes CASRLGTGTKNIQYF. The V and J genes are TRBV28 and TRBJ2-4; 9 bases agree with TRBD1. Trimming removed 6 bases from V and 4 bases from J; junction bases left unmatched: 7. The CDR3 has 15 residues. CDR1 and CDR2 (germline): MDHEN, SYDVKM.

V gene TRBV20-1 combines with J gene TRBJ2-7, with a tentative D call TRBD1 (5 bases). Trimming took off 2 bases at V and 2 bases at J, with 13 bases between the two ends. Per germline, CDR1 DFQATT and CDR2 SNEGSKA (reference sequence). This CDR3 is built from 14 residues. CDR3 region: CSARSPPGTYEQYF. CDR3 in DNA: TGCAGTGCTAGATCCCCCCCAGGGACCTACGAGCAGTACTTC.